The rows below give T cell receptor beta chains drawn from one sample of a study of T cell repertoires in cytomegalovirus infection. These TCRs are of unknown antigen specificity. TCRdb called the reads again in MiXCR, with one record for every CDR3 protein. The sample holds over 250,000 distinct CDR3 sequences, 22% seen once. The specimen was cultured PBMCs, collected from culture after CMV antigen stimulation. These receptors all stem from a human donor in good health (CMV status not recorded). Some clones in this sample may be carry-over from other donors' samples. Each CDR3 is given with its conserved first and last residue. D genes are given only for firm matches. Clone size is shown for a subset of rows, as once, few, many or a class of expanded clone.

>NA|many|TRBV7-6|TRBJ2-7
TGTGCCAGCAGCTTAGTTGGGATAGGGTACCACGAGCAGTACTTC
CASSLVGIGYHEQYF
>NA|many|TRBV6-1|TRBJ2-1
TGTGCCAGCAGTTATAGGGGGACCGTCGATCTCTCCTACAATGAGCAGTTCTTC
CASSYRGTVDLSYNEQFF
>NA|NA|TRBV20-1|TRBJ2-3
TGCAGTGCTGAACAGGGTTGGACAGATACGCAGTATTTT
CSAEQGWTDTQYF
>TRBD2|many|TRBV7-2|TRBJ2-1
TGTGCCAGCAGCTTAACTAGCGGAGGGCAGTTCTTC
CASSLTSGGQFF
>TRBD1|many|TRBV7-8|TRBJ1-5
TGTGCCAGCAGCTCGCGTGGACAGGTAAATCAGCCCCAGCATTTT
CASSSRGQVNQPQHF
>TRBD2|NA|TRBV20-1|TRBJ2-3
TGCAGTGCTAGTTCACTAGCGGGAGGCACAGATACGCAGTATTTT
CSASSLAGGTDTQYF
>TRBD2|NA|TRBV28|TRBJ2-1
TGTGCCAGCAGTGCACTAGCGGGAGGGAAGCAGTTCTTC
CASSALAGGKQFF
>TRBD1|many|TRBV12-3/TRBV12-4|TRBJ2-5
TGTGCCAGCAGTCCGACAGGGGTACAAGAGACCCAGTACTTC
CASSPTGVQETQYF
>TRBD2|many|TRBV7-2|TRBJ2-3
TGTGCCAGCAGCTACGGCGGGAGTAGCACAGATACGCAGTATTTT
CASSYGGSSTDTQYF
>NA|NA|TRBV12-3/TRBV12-4|TRBJ2-5
TGTGCCAGCAGTTTAAGGTGGGACCAAGAGACCCAGTACTTC
CASSLRWDQETQYF
>NA|few|TRBV29-1|TRBJ1-2
TGCAGCGTTGGCTGGAGGGGAACTATCGGCTACACCTTC
CSVGWRGTIGYTF
>TRBD2|once|TRBV18|TRBJ2-1
TGTGCCAGCTCACCCTTGATAGGCAGCGGGAGACCGTGGCCCTACAATGAGCAGTTCTTC
CASSPLIGSGRPWPYNEQFF
>TRBD2|NA|TRBV5-1|TRBJ2-1
TGCGCCAGCAGCGTAGACGAGGGACTAGCGGGTGAGGAGCAGTTCTTC
CASSVDEGLAGEEQFF
>NA|few|TRBV27|TRBJ2-7
TGTGCCAGCAGTCCCCGGGACCGGGCCTCCGAGCAGTACTTC
CASSPRDRASEQYF
>NA|many|TRBV7-9|TRBJ2-4
TGTGCCAGCAGCTTAAAGGGGGCCAAAAACATTCAGTACTTC
CASSLKGAKNIQYF
>NA|few|TRBV12-3/TRBV12-4|TRBJ2-5
TGTGCCAGCAGTTATACAGGGATCCAAGAGACCCAGTACTTC
CASSYTGIQETQYF
>NA|few|TRBV12-3/TRBV12-4|TRBJ1-6
TGTGCCAGCAGACCCTTTACAGGAACCTATAATTCACCCCTCCACTTT
CASRPFTGTYNSPLHF
>TRBD1|NA|TRBV18|TRBJ1-5
TGTGCCAGCTCACCACCGGAACAGGGGTTTCGGAATCAGCCCCAGCATTTT
CASSPPEQGFRNQPQHF
>TRBD2|medium-sized|TRBV7-8|TRBJ2-3
TGTGCCAGCAGCGGAAGGACTAGCGGGAGTGTTAGAGCAGATACGCAGTATTTT
CASSGRTSGSVRADTQYF
>TRBD1|NA|TRBV24-1|TRBJ2-6
TGTGCCACCAGTGGCCAGGGGGCTGGGGCCAACGTCCTGACTTTC
CATSGQGAGANVLTF